This T cell receptor (beta chain) is from a study of cytomegalovirus exposure and HLA in healthy donors. Across the whole study: For the approximately 400 genotyped donors, roughly 80% fell within the Caucasian-associated ancestry cluster.

This clone was counted a few times. What it binds is not known. Study results and limitations: An observed cluster of highly shared sequence variants was recorded as a likely sequencing artifact. A few CMV-associated chains were confirmed in vitro to be specific for CMV antigens.

The length of the CDR3 is 14 residues. Per germline, CDR1 SGDLS and CDR2 YYNGEE. The V gene lost 4 bases and the J gene lost 7 bases, with 14 bases spanning the gap. Primers: 60 Vbeta forward and 13 Jbeta reverse. Generated by immunoSEQ multiplex PCR, the TCRdb table keeps only in-frame clones and is missing some. The sample contains 150,000 to 200,000 clones, around two thirds of which appear only once. This sequence joins TRBV9 and TRBJ1-4; D perhaps matches TRBD1 (5 bases). The TCR was taken from a man younger than 40 in good health and CMV-seropositive. Sequencing was done on a sample of PBMCs. CDR3 loop: CASSLEGSAEKLFF. As DNA, the CDR3 is TGTGCCAGCAGCCTAGAGGGGTCAGCTGAAAAACTGTTTTTT.